This TCR beta chain was retrieved from a study of blood T cell repertoires in COVID-19. Whole-study context: COVID-19 samples collected from the United States, Italy and Spain covered acute and convalescent phases.

Clones were sequenced by immunoSEQ multiplex PCR, and TCRdb holds only the in-frame ones, with some missing. Of over 250,000 clones in the sample, 86% are singletons; the top ten hold less than 15%. The sequenced material came from peripheral blood. This TCR came from a woman in her sixties or seventies with COVID-19, enrolled during active disease.

The CDR3 reads CASSLDPTGPTYGYTF. Here the CDR3 DNA reads TGTGCCAGCAGCTTGGACCCTACAGGGCCTACCTATGGCTACACCTTC. The chain recombines TRBV5-4 with TRBJ1-2; D possibly corresponds to TRBD1 (6 bases). Per the germline V gene, CDR1 is SGHNT and CDR2 is YYREEE (reference sequence). The length of the CDR3 is 16 residues. V lost 0 bases and J 4 bases, leaving 16 bases between the germline ends.